The 2 T cell receptor beta chains given below trace back to one sample, sequenced in a study of OX40 agonist ivuxolimab in advanced cancers. Sequencing used immunoSEQ multiplex PCR; TCRdb keeps in-frame clones, though not all of them. Seen here are tens of thousands of clones, roughly 90% observed once, and the top ten hold roughly 1%. The input for sequencing was CD4+ or CD8+ T cells sorted from blood, taken in a trial of the OX40 agonist ivuxolimab. These receptors were obtained from an adult with an advanced solid tumor such as melanoma, head and neck, liver or kidney cancer.

The chain uses TRBV29-1 and TRBJ2-5; unclear D gene. Germline assignment: CDR1 SQVTM and CDR2 ANQGSEA. V lost 0 bases to trimming and J lost 5 bases, with 13 bases between them. CDR3 length: 14 residues. CDR3 loop: CSVEDLRIGETQYF. CDR3 bases: TGCAGCGTTGAAGATCTCAGAATTGGGGAGACCCAGTACTTC.

The chain employs TRBV9 and TRBJ2-7, with 12 bases fitting TRBD1. V lost 2 bases, J lost 3 bases, and 3 bases stayed unmatched. Germline CDR1 and CDR2: SGDLS and YYNGEE. There are 15 residues in the CDR3. The CDR3 DNA reads as TGTGCCAGCAGCGTCGGGACAGGGGGCATCTACGAGCAGTACTTC. It yields the protein CASSVGTGGIYEQYF.